These 21 T cell receptor beta chains were sequenced from one sample in a study of Tregs in tolerant kidney transplant recipients. No antigen is known for these receptors. Data came from immunoSEQ multiplex PCR; TCRdb stores just in-frame clones and leaves some out. The sample lists under 50,000 clones, roughly 95% occurring once. The material sequenced was Tregs from blood cultured with allogeneic cells. The receptor set was obtained from a human donor in good health.

This sequence joins TRBV2 and TRBJ1-3; 9 bases are a match to TRBD1. V was pared by 7 bases and J by 5 bases, with 6 bases of the junction left unmatched. Germline V gene lookup returns CDR1 SNHLY and CDR2 FYNNEI. The CDR3 length is 14 residues. The CDR3 region has the DNA TGTGCCAGCACCCCGGACAGGGGTCGAAACACCATATATTTT. As protein: CASTPDRGRNTIYF.

V gene TRBV19 combines with J gene TRBJ2-1; D possibly corresponds to TRBD2 (5 bases). With 6 bases removed from V and 6 bases from J, the gap between germline ends came to 15 bases. Germline V gives CDR1 LNHDA, CDR2 SQIVND (reference sequence). This CDR3 has 14 residues. The CDR3 loop is CASRTVGARNEQFF. For the CDR3, the DNA is TGTGCCAGTAGGACGGTGGGAGCCCGCAATGAGCAGTTCTTC. Together with reference TRBV19 and TRBJ2-1, the CDR3 gives the full variable domain: DGGITQSPKYLFRKEGQNVTLSCEQNLNHDAMYWYRQDPGQGLRLIYYSQIVNDFQKGDIAEGYSVSREKKESFPLTVTSAQKNPTAFYLCASRTVGARNEQFFGPGTRLTVL.

The chain links TRBV5-6 to TRBJ2-3, with no clear D. There are 13 residues in the CDR3. Trimming removed 4 bases from V and 1 base from J, with 7 bases in between. Germline assignment: CDR1 SGHDT and CDR2 YYEEEE. In DNA, the CDR3 is TGTGCCAGCAGCCCACAACGCACAGATACGCAGTATTTT. Translating it yields CASSPQRTDTQYF.

This chain uses TRBV6-6 with TRBJ2-7; 10 nucleotides match TRBD1. Trimming cost V 4 bases and J 3 bases; bases outside gene matches: 3. CDR1 is MNHNY, CDR2 SVGAGI, per germline (reference sequence). The length of the CDR3 is 14 residues. The chain's CDR3 is CASSFRDRGYEQYF. The CDR3 nucleotides read TGTGCCAGCAGTTTCCGGGACAGGGGCTACGAGCAGTACTTC.

The V and J genes are TRBV7-9 and TRBJ2-1, with D possibly matching TRBD1 (6 bases). CDR1 is SEHNR, CDR2 FQNEAQ, per germline (reference sequence). The V and J ends lost 5 bases and 2 bases respectively, with 7 bases between them. CDR3 size: 13 residues. This CDR3 reads CASSRQAYNEQFF. CDR3 nucleotides: TGTGCCAGCAGCCGACAGGCCTACAATGAGCAGTTCTTC.

This clone appeared a single time. This rearrangement joins TRBV18 to TRBJ2-1, with D possibly matching TRBD2 (6 bases). CDR3 size: 16 residues. Trimming removed 2 bases at V and 2 bases at J, with 13 bases between. The germline gives CDR1 KGHSH, CDR2 LQKENI. The CDR3 DNA reads as TGTGCCAGCTCACCATTGGGGCGGGGTCCCTACAATGAGCAGTTCTTC. Protein product: CASSPLGRGPYNEQFF. Full variable domain (missing parts from reference TRBV18 and TRBJ2-1): NAGVMQNPRHLVRRRGQEARLRCSPMKGHSHVYWYRQLPEEGLKFMVYLQKENIIDESGMPKERFSAEFPKEGPSILRIQQVVRGDSAAYFCASSPLGRGPYNEQFFGPGTRLTVL.

CDR3 sequence reads: CASSPRRGSADIQYF. The CDR3 nucleotides read TGTGCCAGCAGCCCCCGGAGGGGGAGCGCCGACATTCAGTACTTC. J is TRBJ2-4 and V is TRBV7-2, with D perhaps assigned TRBD1 or TRBD2 (6 bases each). CDR1 is SGHTA, CDR2 FQGNSA, per germline. This CDR3 region has 15 residues. V lost 5 bases, J lost 8 bases, and 19 bases lay in between.

The V and J genes are TRBV7-3 and TRBJ1-1, with TRBD1 matching over 8 bases. There are 15 residues in the CDR3. Unmatched junction bases numbered 4, after V lost 2 bases and J lost 2 bases. CDR1 SGHTA and CDR2 FQGTGA come from the germline V gene. The CDR3 reads CASSLLGTGNTEAFF. The CDR3 bases are TGTGCCAGCAGCTTACTGGGGACAGGAAACACTGAAGCTTTCTTT.

The chain has TRBV10-3 and TRBJ1-4, with D perhaps TRBD1 (5 bases). V lost 0 bases and J 10 bases, leaving 12 bases between the germline ends. Germline-derived CDR1 and CDR2 are ENHRY and SYGVKD. The CDR3 runs to 14 residues. The DNA of the CDR3 is TGTGCCATCAGTGAGTCGCAGGGTAGAGGAAAACTGTTTTTT. This translates into CAISESQGRGKLFF.

This chain connects TRBV4-2 to TRBJ2-1, with 7 bases aligning to TRBD2. There are 15 residues in the CDR3. CDR1 LGHNA and CDR2 YNFKEQ come from the germline V gene. V dropped 0 bases and J dropped 2; count of bases not matched to a gene: 1. The CDR3 sequence is CASSQELAPYNEQFF. Written as DNA, the CDR3 is TGTGCCAGCAGCCAAGAACTAGCGCCCTACAATGAGCAGTTCTTC.

The chain joins TRBV4-1 to TRBJ2-1, with a tentative D call TRBD1 (6 bases). Trimming shortened V by 5 bases and J by 8 bases, and 7 bases separated the two germline ends. CDR1 is MGHRA and CDR2 is YSYEKL in the germline V gene. This CDR3 contains 11 residues. The CDR3 bases are TGCGCCAGCAGCTCAGGGGATGAGCAGTTCTTC. Translating gives CASSSGDEQFF.

The chain employs TRBV6-5 and TRBJ1-2; weak D call: TRBD1 (6 bases). Germline loops: CDR1 MNHEY, CDR2 SVGAGI. The V end lost 6 bases, the J end lost 8 bases, and 19 bases lay between the germline ends. The CDR3 covers 14 residues. CDR3 in amino acids: CASSPRGVTGGYTF. CDR3 DNA: TGTGCCAGCAGCCCCCGGGGGGTAACAGGGGGCTACACCTTC.

The CDR3 spells CASSYSAGTSHYGYTF. In DNA form, the CDR3 reads TGTGCCAGCAGTTACTCAGCCGGGACATCCCACTATGGCTACACCTTC. The gene calls are TRBV6-5 and TRBJ1-2; a weak D match, TRBD1 (6 bases). Germline CDR1 MNHEY, CDR2 SVGAGI. This CDR3 has 16 residues. Trimming left V 0 bases short and J 3 bases short, with 14 bases between.

The chain couples TRBV19 to TRBJ1-1, with 7 bases lining up with TRBD1. CDR1 is LNHDA and CDR2 is SQIVND in the germline V gene (reference sequence). With 4 bases clipped from V and 4 bases from J, the junction kept 9 bases outside the gene matches. The CDR3 contains 15 residues. CDR3 coding DNA: TGTGCCAGTAGTACGAAAGGGGGCCCGAGCACTGAAGCTTTCTTT. Encoded protein: CASSTKGGPSTEAFF.

The chain uses TRBV14 and TRBJ1-1; weak D call: TRBD1 (6 bases). V dropped 6 bases and J dropped 3 bases, with 11 bases sitting between them. The CDR3 spans 13 residues. The germline V gene has CDR1 SGHDN and CDR2 FVKESK. Written as DNA, the CDR3 is TGTGCCAGCAGAAATCAGGGGTACACTGAAGCTTTCTTT. Its translation: CASRNQGYTEAFF.

This clone appeared a single time. This chain joins TRBV29-1 and TRBJ2-1, with 8 bases fitting TRBD1. This CDR3 is built from 14 residues. Per germline, CDR1 SQVTM and CDR2 ANQGSEA. After removal of 6 bases from V and 7 bases from J, the junction contained 11 bases not matched to a gene. The DNA for the CDR3 is TGCAGCGTGGATGACAGGGGAAGGTCAAATGAGCAGTTCTTC. Its translation: CSVDDRGRSNEQFF.

This rearrangement joins TRBV19 to TRBJ2-5, with D unresolved. Germline CDR1 reads LNHDA; CDR2 reads SQIVND (reference sequence). The CDR3 totals 13 residues. V lost 3 bases to trimming and J lost 2 bases, with 7 bases between them. This CDR3 is CASSIGVQETQYF. DNA of the CDR3: TGTGCCAGTAGTATTGGGGTTCAAGAGACCCAGTACTTC.

The chain combines TRBV2 with TRBJ1-1; 9 bases match TRBD1. This CDR3 has 14 residues. Germline CDR1 is SNHLY and CDR2 is FYNNEI. With 6 bases clipped from V and 2 bases from J, the junction kept 4 bases outside the gene matches. Written as DNA, the CDR3 is TGTGCCAGCAGCGTGGACAGGGGAAACACTGAAGCTTTCTTT. Translation gives CASSVDRGNTEAFF.

J is TRBJ1-6 and V is TRBV18; 8 bases are a match to TRBD1. Unmatched junction bases numbered 7, after V lost 3 bases and J lost 6 bases. Per germline, CDR1 KGHSH and CDR2 LQKENI. The CDR3 runs to 16 residues. The CDR3 bases are TGTGCCAGCTCACCGCTCGGACAGGGTCGTAATTCACCCCTCCACTTT. The encoded protein is CASSPLGQGRNSPLHF.

This sequence joins TRBV6-5 and TRBJ2-7; D is possibly TRBD2 (5 bases). The V end lost 6 bases, the J end lost 9 bases, and 18 bases lay between the germline ends. CDR3 size: 13 residues. In germline, CDR1 is MNHEY, CDR2 SVGAGI. CDR3 amino acids: CASSPIRGLLQYF. The CDR3 DNA reads as TGTGCCAGCAGCCCGATAAGAGGACTCCTGCAGTACTTC.

This chain uses TRBV7-9 with TRBJ1-5; 10 positions agree with TRBD1. Germline V gives CDR1 SEHNR, CDR2 FQNEAQ (reference sequence). Trimming removed 3 bases from V and 6 bases from J; junction bases left unmatched: 5. CDR3 length: 15 amino acids. The CDR3 nucleotides are TGTGCCAGCAGCTTGACAGGGGGCTCGATTCAGCCCCAGCATTTT. This translates into CASSLTGGSIQPQHF. Full variable domain (rest looked up from reference TRBV7-9 and TRBJ1-5): DTGVSQNPRHKITKRGQNVTFRCDPISEHNRLYWYRQTLGQGPEFLTYFQNEAQLEKSRLLSDRFSAERPKGSFSTLEIQRTEQGDSAMYLCASSLTGGSIQPQHFGDGTRLSIL.